This TCR beta chain was obtained from a study of T cell responses to AZD1222 COVID-19 vaccine. Overall study findings and caveats: There were repertoire samples only from the period after the peak T cell response. Vaccine-associated CD4 TCRs ranged over spike, dominating at 160-218 and 743-854. Recipients of two AZD1222 doses showed rising Spike-specific TCR breadth and depth.

Assay: immunoSEQ multiplex PCR; the TCRdb copy retains only in-frame clones and omits some. The sample lists approximately 120,000 clones; more than 85% were seen once. Regarding this clone: The antigen is not known.

Looked up from germline, CDR1 is SGHRS and CDR2 is YFSETQ. Losses at the gene ends were 0 bases for V and 1 base for J; bases not matched to a gene: 5. The CDR3 loop spans 17 amino acids. This receptor was identified in an adult in good health. This chain connects TRBV5-1 to TRBJ2-5, with 11 positions matching TRBD2. The sample was peripheral blood, taken on day 0 of AZD1222 vaccination. The CDR3 DNA reads TGCGCCAGCAGCTTGGGGGGGACTAGCGGTCCCCAAGAGACCCAGTACTTC. Amino acids: CASSLGGTSGPQETQYF. Based on the CDR3 plus reference TRBV5-1 and TRBJ2-5, the full variable domain is KAGVTQTPRYLIKTRGQQVTLSCSPISGHRSVSWYQQTPGQGLQFLFEYFSETQRNKGNFPGRFSGRQFSNSRSEMNVSTLELGDSALYLCASSLGGTSGPQETQYFGPGTRLLVL.